Listed below are T cell receptor beta chains from one sample, sequenced in a study of persistence of HIV-infected CD4 T cells. Their antigen targets remain unknown. Assay: immunoSEQ multiplex PCR; the TCRdb copy retains only in-frame clones and omits some. The repertoire holds roughly 7,500 clones, 61% seen once, with around 19% in the top ten. Sample: CD4+ T cells sorted from PBMCs after approximately 19-hour stimulation, taken from a patient who received antiretroviral therapy. The receptor set was obtained from an adult man with HIV who was CMV-seropositive. Both conserved end residues are part of each CDR3. Each record gives: D gene, clone size, J gene, V gene, CDR3 protein, CDR3 DNA. D genes are given only for firm matches. Size is stated for part of the rows, as once, few or many counts, or as a class when the clone is expanded.

NA	NA	TRBJ2-3	TRBV10-1	CASSESGNLADTQYF	TGCGCCAGCAGTGAATCCGGGAATTTGGCAGATACGCAGTATTTT
NA	NA	TRBJ2-1	TRBV4-3	CASSQGHTSYNEQFF	TGCGCCAGCAGCCAGGGACACACTTCCTACAATGAGCAGTTCTTC
NA	few	TRBJ2-7	TRBV19	CASSIDRQVHEQYF	TGTGCCAGTAGTATAGATCGGCAGGTGCACGAGCAGTACTTC
NA	NA	TRBJ2-5	TRBV20-1	CSAQQETQYF	TGCAGTGCTCAACAAGAGACCCAGTACTTC
NA	once	TRBJ1-2	TRBV6-5	CASGRQGPNYGYTF	TGTGCCAGCGGACGTCAGGGACCTAACTATGGCTACACCTTC
NA	NA	TRBJ2-1	TRBV19	CASSIDKQIYEQFF	TGTGCCAGTAGTATAGATAAGCAGATCTATGAGCAGTTCTTC
NA	few	TRBJ1-1	TRBV19	CASSDWRNTEAFF	TGTGCCAGTAGTGATTGGCGAAACACTGAAGCTTTCTTT
NA	NA	TRBJ2-7	TRBV7-6	CASSLREEQYF	TGTGCCAGCAGCCTCAGGGAGGAGCAGTACTTC
NA	NA	TRBJ1-4	TRBV5-1	CASRPGQIATNEKLFF	TGCGCCAGCAGGCCGGGGCAAATTGCAACTAATGAAAAACTGTTTTTT
NA	NA	TRBJ1-3	TRBV7-2	CASSLDSVHGARNTIYF	TGTGCCAGCAGCTTAGACTCGGTTCATGGGGCCAGAAACACCATATATTTT
TRBD1	few	TRBJ1-2	TRBV7-9	CASSAGQGTLNYGYTF	TGTGCCAGCAGCGCGGGACAGGGTACTTTAAACTATGGCTACACCTTC
NA	medium-sized	TRBJ1-5	TRBV4-3	CASSQEIGPQPQHF	TGCGCCAGCAGCCAAGAGATAGGGCCTCAGCCCCAGCATTTT
NA	NA	TRBJ1-2	TRBV5-1	CASSTSGFGYTF	TGCGCCAGCAGCACCTCGGGTTTTGGCTACACCTTC
NA	NA	TRBJ1-5	TRBV6-5	CASSTGIYNQPQHF	TGTGCCAGCAGTACAGGAATTTACAATCAGCCCCAGCATTTT
NA	NA	TRBJ2-4	TRBV19	CASRRNGDGKNIQYF	TGTGCCAGTAGGAGGAACGGGGACGGCAAAAACATTCAGTACTTC
NA	few	TRBJ1-3	TRBV19	CASSAGTTGNTIYF	TGTGCCAGTAGCGCAGGGACTACCGGAAACACCATATATTTT
NA	NA	TRBJ1-4	TRBV10-3	CAIRGTGTNEKLFF	TGTGCCATCAGGGGGACGGGCACTAATGAAAAACTGTTTTTT
NA	NA	TRBJ2-1	TRBV2	CASKQGWGEQFF	TGTGCCAGCAAACAAGGATGGGGTGAGCAGTTCTTC
NA	NA	TRBJ2-7	TRBV3-1/TRBV3-2	CASSQDVLSSYEQYF	TGTGCCAGCAGCCAAGACGTACTAAGCTCCTACGAGCAGTACTTC
NA	NA	TRBJ1-6	TRBV19	CASSPGSPGALHF	TGTGCCAGTAGTCCCGGGTCCCCCGGGGCCCTCCACTTT
NA	NA	TRBJ2-3	TRBV3-1/TRBV3-2	CASSQDVRNTQYF	TGTGCCAGCAGCCAAGATGTTCGTAATACGCAGTATTTT
NA	NA	TRBJ2-1	TRBV6-5	CASYNYNEQFF	TGTGCCAGCTACAACTACAATGAGCAGTTCTTC
NA	NA	TRBJ2-7	TRBV6-5	CASSVGHYEQYF	TGTGCCAGCAGCGTCGGACACTACGAGCAGTACTTC
TRBD1	NA	TRBJ1-3	TRBV4-1	CASSQDTGDRGLVYSSGNTIYF	TGCGCCAGCAGCCAAGATACGGGGGACAGGGGGCTCGTTTACAGCTCTGGAAACACCATATATTTT
NA	NA	TRBJ1-5	TRBV19	CASSISVGTQPQHF	TGTGCCAGTAGTATTAGTGTGGGGACCCAGCCCCAGCATTTT
NA	NA	TRBJ2-5	TRBV19	CASSIGEGETQYF	TGTGCCAGTAGTATAGGGGAAGGAGAGACCCAGTACTTC
NA	NA	TRBJ2-1	TRBV3-1/TRBV3-2	CASSQDPRGYNEQFF	TGTGCCAGCAGCCAAGATCCCAGGGGCTACAATGAGCAGTTCTTC
NA	NA	TRBJ2-6	TRBV30	CAWTGGGANVLTF	TGTGCCTGGACCGGAGGGGGGGCCAACGTCCTGACTTTC
NA	NA	TRBJ1-5	TRBV7-8	CASSLSILAGNQPQHF	TGTGCCAGCAGCCTCTCGATTTTGGCAGGGAATCAGCCCCAGCATTTT
NA	NA	TRBJ2-3	TRBV19	CASSLDRDTQYF	TGTGCCAGTAGCCTCGACCGAGATACGCAGTATTTT
TRBD1	few	TRBJ1-2	TRBV18	CASSPRDRENYGYTF	TGTGCCAGCTCACCGCGCGACAGGGAAAACTATGGCTACACCTTC
TRBD2	NA	TRBJ2-3	TRBV4-3	CASSPERAGLTDTQYF	TGCGCCAGCAGCCCCGAGCGGGCGGGACTAACAGATACGCAGTATTTT
NA	NA	TRBJ1-6	TRBV7-2	CASSLGGNSPLHF	TGTGCCAGCAGCTTAGGTGGGAATTCACCCCTCCACTTT
TRBD1	once	TRBJ2-2	TRBV5-1	CASSEGQGAGELFF	TGCGCCAGCAGCGAGGGACAGGGGGCCGGGGAGCTGTTTTTT
NA	few	TRBJ1-1	TRBV28	CASWGGTEAFF	TGTGCCAGCTGGGGGGGCACTGAAGCTTTCTTT
TRBD2	NA	TRBJ2-5	TRBV10-3	CAIGASGNQETQYF	TGTGCCATCGGGGCTAGCGGGAACCAAGAGACCCAGTACTTC
NA	NA	TRBJ2-7	TRBV5-6	CASSRRGAGYEQYF	TGTGCCAGCAGCAGACGAGGGGCGGGCTACGAGCAGTACTTC
NA	NA	TRBJ2-2	TRBV3-1/TRBV3-2	CASSQWSGTRELFF	TGTGCCAGCAGCCAATGGAGCGGTACCAGGGAGCTGTTTTTT
NA	NA	TRBJ1-1	TRBV19	CASTVGRGFWDTEAFF	TGTGCCAGTACGGTGGGAAGAGGGTTTTGGGACACTGAAGCTTTCTTT
NA	NA	TRBJ1-5	TRBV6-1	CASSALMSLTLGVGQPQHF	TGTGCCAGCAGTGCCCTAATGTCCTTGACGTTGGGAGTAGGGCAGCCCCAGCATTTT
NA	NA	TRBJ2-1	TRBV29-1	CSVRLARDEQFF	TGCAGCGTTCGGCTAGCGCGCGATGAGCAGTTCTTC
TRBD1	few	TRBJ2-7	TRBV5-1	CASSPNPTGISYEQYF	TGCGCCAGCAGCCCAAACCCGACAGGGATTAGCTACGAGCAGTACTTC
NA	few	TRBJ1-1	TRBV6-5	CASNRGIRTEAFF	TGTGCCAGCAATCGTGGGATTCGCACTGAAGCTTTCTTT
NA	NA	TRBJ2-5	TRBV7-9	CASSSGSGRSETQYF	TGTGCCAGCAGCTCCGGATCGGGACGCTCCGAGACCCAGTACTTC
NA	NA	TRBJ2-1	TRBV6-1	CASSERGQNNEQFF	TGTGCCAGCAGTGAAAGGGGCCAGAACAATGAGCAGTTCTTC
TRBD2	NA	TRBJ2-5	TRBV6-5	CASSTSGRGETQYF	TGTGCCAGCAGTACTAGCGGGAGGGGGGAGACCCAGTACTTC
TRBD1	few	TRBJ1-1	TRBV5-1	CASSSGQGNTEAFF	TGCGCCAGCAGCTCGGGACAGGGGAACACTGAAGCTTTCTTT
NA	large	TRBJ2-1	TRBV6-6	CASTKQEGSEQFF	TGTGCCAGCACAAAACAGGAGGGGAGTGAGCAGTTCTTC
NA	NA	TRBJ1-1	TRBV10-3	CAISGAQGIMAEAFF	TGTGCCATCAGTGGGGCGCAGGGGATTATGGCTGAAGCTTTCTTT
TRBD1	large	TRBJ1-5	TRBV2	CASSAGQHSNQPQHF	TGTGCCAGCAGTGCGGGACAGCATAGCAATCAGCCCCAGCATTTT
NA	NA	TRBJ1-5	TRBV21-1	CANSRRTGGNQPQHF	TGTGCCAACTCACGGAGGACAGGGGGTAATCAGCCCCAGCATTTT
TRBD1	NA	TRBJ2-1	TRBV20-1	CSASRQGVNEQFF	TGCAGTGCTAGTAGACAGGGGGTTAATGAGCAGTTCTTC
NA	few	TRBJ2-5	TRBV25-1	CASSAAGSQETQYF	TGTGCCAGCAGTGCGGCAGGGTCCCAAGAGACCCAGTACTTC
TRBD2	NA	TRBJ2-1	TRBV18	CASSPETSGYNEQFF	TGTGCCAGCTCACCAGAGACTAGCGGTTACAATGAGCAGTTCTTC
NA	few	TRBJ1-6	TRBV28	CASSPPNSPLHF	TGTGCCAGCAGTCCACCCAATTCACCCCTCCACTTT